This TCR beta chain comes out of a study of Graves' ophthalmopathy and Graves' hyperthyroidism. About the study: Hyperthyroidism was classified as stable if no ophthalmopathy occurred within 18 months of follow-up.

Remarks on this clonotype: Its antigen is still unknown.

Researchers took RNA transcripts and amplified TCR beta CDR3 regions from them. RT-PCR in the first round used HTBI primers; a second-round multiplex PCR followed. Via MiXCR, TCRdb re-called the multiplex PCR reads, giving one row per CDR3 protein. Of a few hundred thousand distinct CDR3 sequences listed, roughly 40% are singletons. Germline V gives CDR1 MGHRA, CDR2 YSYEKL. The CDR3 contains 16 residues. The V gene lost 7 bases and the J gene lost 0 bases, with 15 bases spanning the gap. Overall study results and limits: Progression of ophthalmopathy was predicted by the model with about 67% sensitivity and approximately 72% specificity.

Hyperthyroidism cases were recent diagnoses of under 2 months' duration in people aged 18 to 65. Sample: peripheral blood or thyroid tissue (not recorded which). V and J are TRBV4-1 and TRBJ2-2; D unclear. This sequence was found in an adult man with Graves' hyperthyroidism. CDR3 loop: CASNEDRSANTGELFF. CDR3 DNA: TGCGCCAGCAACGAGGACCGAAGCGCGAACACCGGGGAGCTGTTTTTT.